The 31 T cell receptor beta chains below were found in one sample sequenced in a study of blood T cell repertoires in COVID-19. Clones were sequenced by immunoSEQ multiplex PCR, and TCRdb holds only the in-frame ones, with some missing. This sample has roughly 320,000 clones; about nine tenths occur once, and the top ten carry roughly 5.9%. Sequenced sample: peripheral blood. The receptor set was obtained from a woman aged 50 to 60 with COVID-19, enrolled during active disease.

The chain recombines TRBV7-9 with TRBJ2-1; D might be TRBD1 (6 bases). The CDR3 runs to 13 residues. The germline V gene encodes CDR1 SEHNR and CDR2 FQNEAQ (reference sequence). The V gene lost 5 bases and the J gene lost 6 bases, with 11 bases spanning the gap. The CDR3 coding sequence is TGTGCCAGCAGCAGCAGAGGGGGCAATGAGCAGTTCTTC. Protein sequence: CASSSRGGNEQFF. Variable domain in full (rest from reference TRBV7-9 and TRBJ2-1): DTGVSQNPRHKITKRGQNVTFRCDPISEHNRLYWYRQTLGQGPEFLTYFQNEAQLEKSRLLSDRFSAERPKGSFSTLEIQRTEQGDSAMYLCASSSRGGNEQFFGPGTRLTVL.

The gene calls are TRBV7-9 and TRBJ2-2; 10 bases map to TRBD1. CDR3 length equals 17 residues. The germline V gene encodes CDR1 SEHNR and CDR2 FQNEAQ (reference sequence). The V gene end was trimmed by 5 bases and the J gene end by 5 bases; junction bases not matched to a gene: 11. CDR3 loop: CASSLLLRQGATGELFF. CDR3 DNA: TGTGCCAGCAGCCTACTTCTTAGACAGGGGGCAACCGGGGAGCTGTTTTTT.

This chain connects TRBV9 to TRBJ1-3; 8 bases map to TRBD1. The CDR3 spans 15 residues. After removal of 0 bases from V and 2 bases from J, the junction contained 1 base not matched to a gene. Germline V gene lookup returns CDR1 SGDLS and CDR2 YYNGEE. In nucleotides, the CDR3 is TGTGCCAGCAGCGTAGACAGGGGGACTGGAAACACCATATATTTT. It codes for CASSVDRGTGNTIYF.

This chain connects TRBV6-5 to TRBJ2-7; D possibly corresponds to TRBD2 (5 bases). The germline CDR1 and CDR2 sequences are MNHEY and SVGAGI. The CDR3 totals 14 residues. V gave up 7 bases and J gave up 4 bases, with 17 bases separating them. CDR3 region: CASIPPSSSYEQYF. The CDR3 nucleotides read TGTGCCAGCATCCCGCCTAGCAGTTCGTACGAGCAGTACTTC.

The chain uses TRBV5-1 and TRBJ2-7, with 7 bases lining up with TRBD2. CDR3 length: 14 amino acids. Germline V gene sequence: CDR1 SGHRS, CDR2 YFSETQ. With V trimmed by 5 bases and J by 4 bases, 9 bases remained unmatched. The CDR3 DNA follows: TGCGCCAGCAGACAAGGACTAGGGTGGTACGAGCAGTACTTC. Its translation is CASRQGLGWYEQYF.

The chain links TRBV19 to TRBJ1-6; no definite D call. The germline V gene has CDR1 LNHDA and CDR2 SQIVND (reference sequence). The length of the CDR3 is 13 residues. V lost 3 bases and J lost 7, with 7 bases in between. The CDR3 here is CASSMGGNSPLHF. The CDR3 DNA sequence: TGTGCCAGTAGTATGGGAGGCAATTCACCCCTCCACTTT.

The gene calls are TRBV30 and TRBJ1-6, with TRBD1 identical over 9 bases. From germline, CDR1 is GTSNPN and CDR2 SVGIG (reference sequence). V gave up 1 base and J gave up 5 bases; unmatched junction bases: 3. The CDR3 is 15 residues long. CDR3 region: CAWSEQGAHNSPLHF. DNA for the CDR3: TGTGCCTGGAGTGAACAGGGGGCCCATAATTCACCCCTCCACTTT.

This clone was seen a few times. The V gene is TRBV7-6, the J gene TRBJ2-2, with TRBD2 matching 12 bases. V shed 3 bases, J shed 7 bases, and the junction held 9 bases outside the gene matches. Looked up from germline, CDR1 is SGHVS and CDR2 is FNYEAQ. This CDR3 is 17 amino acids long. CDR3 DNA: TGTGCCAGCAGCTTTAGACTAGCGGGAGATAATGGCGGGGAGCTGTTTTTT. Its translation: CASSFRLAGDNGGELFF. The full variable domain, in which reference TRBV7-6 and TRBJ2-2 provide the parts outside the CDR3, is GAGVSQSPRYKVTKRGQDVALRCDPISGHVSLYWYRQALGQGPEFLTYFNYEAQQDKSGLPNDRFSAERPEGSISTLTIQRTEQRDSAMYRCASSFRLAGDNGGELFFGEGSRLTVL.

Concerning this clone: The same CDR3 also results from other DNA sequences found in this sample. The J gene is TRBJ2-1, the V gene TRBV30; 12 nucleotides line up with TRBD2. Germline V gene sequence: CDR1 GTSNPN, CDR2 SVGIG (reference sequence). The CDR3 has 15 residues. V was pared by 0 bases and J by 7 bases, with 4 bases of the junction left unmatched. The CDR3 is CAWSVGLAGGNEQFF. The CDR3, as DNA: TGTGCCTGGAGTGTAGGGCTAGCGGGGGGGAATGAGCAGTTCTTC.

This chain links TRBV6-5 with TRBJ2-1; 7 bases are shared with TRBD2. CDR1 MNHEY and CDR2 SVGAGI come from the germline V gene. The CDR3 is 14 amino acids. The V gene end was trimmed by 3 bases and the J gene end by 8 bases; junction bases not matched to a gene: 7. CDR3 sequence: CASSYLAGADEQFF. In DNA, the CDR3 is TGTGCCAGCAGTTATCTCGCGGGAGCCGATGAGCAGTTCTTC.

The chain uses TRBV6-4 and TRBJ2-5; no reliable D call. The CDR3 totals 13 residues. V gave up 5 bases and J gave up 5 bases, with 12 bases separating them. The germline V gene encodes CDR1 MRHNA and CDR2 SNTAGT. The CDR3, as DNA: TGTGCCAGCAGTCCCGACTTTGGGGAGACCCAGTACTTC. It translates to CASSPDFGETQYF.

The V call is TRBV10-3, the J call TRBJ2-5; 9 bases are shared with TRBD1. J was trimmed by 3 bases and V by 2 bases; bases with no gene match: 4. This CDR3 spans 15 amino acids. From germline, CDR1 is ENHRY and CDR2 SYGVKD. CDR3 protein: CAISEAGTGKETQYF. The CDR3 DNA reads TGTGCCATCAGTGAGGCTGGGACAGGGAAAGAGACCCAGTACTTC.

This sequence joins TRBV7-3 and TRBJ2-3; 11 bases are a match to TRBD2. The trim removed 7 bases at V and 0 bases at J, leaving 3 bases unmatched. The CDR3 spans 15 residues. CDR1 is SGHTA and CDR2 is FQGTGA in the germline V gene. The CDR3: CASTSGGHSTDTQYF. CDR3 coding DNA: TGTGCCAGCACTAGCGGGGGGCATAGCACAGATACGCAGTATTTT.

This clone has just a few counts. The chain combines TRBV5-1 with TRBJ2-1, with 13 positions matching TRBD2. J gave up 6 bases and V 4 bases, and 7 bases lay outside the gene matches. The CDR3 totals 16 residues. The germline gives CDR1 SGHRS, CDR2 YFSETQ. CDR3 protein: CASSRTSGRVGNEQFF. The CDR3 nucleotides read TGCGCCAGCAGCAGGACTAGCGGGAGAGTAGGCAATGAGCAGTTCTTC. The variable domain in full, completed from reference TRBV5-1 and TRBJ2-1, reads KAGVTQTPRYLIKTRGQQVTLSCSPISGHRSVSWYQQTPGQGLQFLFEYFSETQRNKGNFPGRFSGRQFSNSRSEMNVSTLELGDSALYLCASSRTSGRVGNEQFFGPGTRLTVL.

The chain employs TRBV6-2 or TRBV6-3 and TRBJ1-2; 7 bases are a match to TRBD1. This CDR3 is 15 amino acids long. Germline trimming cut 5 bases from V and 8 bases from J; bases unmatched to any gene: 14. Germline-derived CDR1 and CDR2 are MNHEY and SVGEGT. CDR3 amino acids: CASSNGDSKVWGYTF. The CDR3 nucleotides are TGTGCCAGCAGTAACGGGGACAGCAAAGTTTGGGGCTACACCTTC.

The CDR3 here is CASSILSAPSTDTQYF. The DNA of the CDR3 is TGTGCCAGTAGTATTCTTAGTGCCCCTAGCACAGATACGCAGTATTTT. J is TRBJ2-3 and V is TRBV19; D is unclear. This CDR3 has 16 residues. V was cut by 3 bases and J by 0 bases, with 13 bases left in between. Germline CDR1 and CDR2: LNHDA and SQIVND (reference sequence).

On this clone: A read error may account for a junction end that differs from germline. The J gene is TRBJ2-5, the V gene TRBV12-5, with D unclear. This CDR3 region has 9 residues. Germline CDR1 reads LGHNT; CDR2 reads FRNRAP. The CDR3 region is CASGLVQNF. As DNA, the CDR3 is TGTGCTAGTGGTTTGGTACAGAACTTC.

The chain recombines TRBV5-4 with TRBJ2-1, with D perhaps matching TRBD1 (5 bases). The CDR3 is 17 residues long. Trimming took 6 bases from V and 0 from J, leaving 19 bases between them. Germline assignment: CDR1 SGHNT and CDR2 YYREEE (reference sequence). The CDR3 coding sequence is TGTGCCAGCAACAAAGGGGTGGGTAGTAGCTCCTACAATGAGCAGTTCTTC. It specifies CASNKGVGSSSYNEQFF.

CDR3 nucleotides: TGTGCCAGCAGCCAAGAAGGGGTGAAAGCGGGTATCCAAGAGACCCAGTACTTC. The encoded protein is CASSQEGVKAGIQETQYF. The chain uses TRBV3-1 (or the pseudogene TRBV3-2) and TRBJ2-5, with D maybe TRBD2 (6 bases). The V gene lost 0 bases and the J gene lost 1 base, with 18 bases spanning the gap. The CDR3 loop spans 18 amino acids. The germline V gene encodes CDR1 LGHDT and CDR2 YNNKEL (reference sequence).

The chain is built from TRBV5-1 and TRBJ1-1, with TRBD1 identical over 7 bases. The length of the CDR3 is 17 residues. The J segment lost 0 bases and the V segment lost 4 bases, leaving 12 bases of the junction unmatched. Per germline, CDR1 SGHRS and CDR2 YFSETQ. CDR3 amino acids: CASSPGTAGLMNTEAFF. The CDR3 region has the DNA TGCGCCAGCAGCCCGGGGACAGCTGGGCTCATGAACACTGAAGCTTTCTTT.

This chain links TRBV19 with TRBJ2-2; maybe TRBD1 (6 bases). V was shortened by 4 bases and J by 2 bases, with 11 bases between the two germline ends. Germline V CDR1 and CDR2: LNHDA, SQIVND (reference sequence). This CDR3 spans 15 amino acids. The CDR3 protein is CASSTRGANTGELFF. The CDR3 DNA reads TGTGCCAGTAGTACCAGGGGCGCAAACACCGGGGAGCTGTTTTTT.

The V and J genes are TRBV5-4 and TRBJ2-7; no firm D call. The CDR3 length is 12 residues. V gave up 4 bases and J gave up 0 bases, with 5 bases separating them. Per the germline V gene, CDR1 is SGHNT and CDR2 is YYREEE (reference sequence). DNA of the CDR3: TGTGCCAGCAGCGAGAGCTCCTACGAGCAGTACTTC. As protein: CASSESSYEQYF.

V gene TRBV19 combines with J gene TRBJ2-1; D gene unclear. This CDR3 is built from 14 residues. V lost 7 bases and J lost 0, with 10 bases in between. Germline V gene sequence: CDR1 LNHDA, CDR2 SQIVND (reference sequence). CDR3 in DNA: TGTGCCAGTATTGCAGCGCACTCCTACAATGAGCAGTTCTTC. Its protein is CASIAAHSYNEQFF. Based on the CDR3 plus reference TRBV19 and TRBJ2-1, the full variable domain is DGGITQSPKYLFRKEGQNVTLSCEQNLNHDAMYWYRQDPGQGLRLIYYSQIVNDFQKGDIAEGYSVSREKKESFPLTVTSAQKNPTAFYLCASIAAHSYNEQFFGPGTRLTVL.

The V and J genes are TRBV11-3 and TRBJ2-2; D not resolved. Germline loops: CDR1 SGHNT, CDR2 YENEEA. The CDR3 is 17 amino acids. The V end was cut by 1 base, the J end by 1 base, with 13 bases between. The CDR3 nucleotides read TGTGCCAGCAGCTTAGCTTACCGCGGCGGGAACACCGGGGAGCTGTTTTTT. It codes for CASSLAYRGGNTGELFF. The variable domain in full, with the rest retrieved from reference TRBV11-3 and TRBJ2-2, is EAGVVQSPRYKIIEKKQPVAFWCNPISGHNTLYWYLQNLGQGPELLIRYENEEAVDDSQLPKDRFSAERLKGVDSTLKIQPAELGDSAVYLCASSLAYRGGNTGELFFGEGSRLTVL.

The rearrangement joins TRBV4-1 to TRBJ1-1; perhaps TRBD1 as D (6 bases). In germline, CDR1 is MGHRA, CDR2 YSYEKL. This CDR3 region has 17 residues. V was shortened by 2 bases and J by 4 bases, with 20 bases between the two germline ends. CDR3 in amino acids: CASSQRFLQGDSTEAFF. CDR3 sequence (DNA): TGCGCCAGCAGCCAAAGGTTCCTACAGGGTGATAGCACTGAAGCTTTCTTT.

In nucleotides, the CDR3 is TGCAGTGCTAGTCGGACAGTCTCTGGAAACACCATATATTTT. It specifies CSASRTVSGNTIYF. This sequence joins TRBV20-1 and TRBJ1-3, with D perhaps TRBD1 (6 bases). Germline V gene sequence: CDR1 DFQATT, CDR2 SNEGSKA (reference sequence). The CDR3 contains 14 residues. The V and J ends lost 3 bases and 0 bases respectively, with 9 bases between them.

CDR3 protein: CASFSTGQGYEQYF. CDR3 sequence (DNA): TGTGCCAGCTTCTCCACGGGACAGGGCTACGAGCAGTACTTC. This chain joins TRBV5-6 and TRBJ2-7; 9 bases agree with TRBD1. Germline CDR1 reads SGHDT; CDR2 reads YYEEEE. V dropped 7 bases and J dropped 3; count of bases not matched to a gene: 8. The CDR3 covers 14 residues.

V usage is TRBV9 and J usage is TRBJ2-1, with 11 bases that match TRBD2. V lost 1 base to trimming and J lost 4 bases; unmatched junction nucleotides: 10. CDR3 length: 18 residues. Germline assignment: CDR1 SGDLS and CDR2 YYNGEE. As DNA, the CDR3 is TGTGCCAGCAGCGTAAGACCTGCGGGGACTAGCGGATACAATGAGCAGTTCTTC. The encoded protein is CASSVRPAGTSGYNEQFF.

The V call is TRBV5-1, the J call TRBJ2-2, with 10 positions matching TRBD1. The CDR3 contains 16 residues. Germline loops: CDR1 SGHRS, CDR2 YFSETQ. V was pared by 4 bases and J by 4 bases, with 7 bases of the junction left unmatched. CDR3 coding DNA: TGCGCCAGCAGCCAGACAGGGGGCGTCGGCACCGGGGAGCTGTTTTTT. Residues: CASSQTGGVGTGELFF.

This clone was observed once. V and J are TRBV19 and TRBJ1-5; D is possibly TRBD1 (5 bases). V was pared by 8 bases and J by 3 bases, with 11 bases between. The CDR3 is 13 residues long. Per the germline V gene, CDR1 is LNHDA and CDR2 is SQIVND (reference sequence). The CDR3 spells CASHDSYNQPQHF. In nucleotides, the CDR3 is TGTGCCAGTCATGACAGCTACAATCAGCCCCAGCATTTT.

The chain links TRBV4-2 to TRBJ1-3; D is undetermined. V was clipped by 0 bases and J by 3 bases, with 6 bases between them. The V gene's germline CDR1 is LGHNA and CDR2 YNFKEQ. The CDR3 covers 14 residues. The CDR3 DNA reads TGTGCCAGCAGCCAAGATGGCGGTGGAAACACCATATATTTT. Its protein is CASSQDGGGNTIYF.